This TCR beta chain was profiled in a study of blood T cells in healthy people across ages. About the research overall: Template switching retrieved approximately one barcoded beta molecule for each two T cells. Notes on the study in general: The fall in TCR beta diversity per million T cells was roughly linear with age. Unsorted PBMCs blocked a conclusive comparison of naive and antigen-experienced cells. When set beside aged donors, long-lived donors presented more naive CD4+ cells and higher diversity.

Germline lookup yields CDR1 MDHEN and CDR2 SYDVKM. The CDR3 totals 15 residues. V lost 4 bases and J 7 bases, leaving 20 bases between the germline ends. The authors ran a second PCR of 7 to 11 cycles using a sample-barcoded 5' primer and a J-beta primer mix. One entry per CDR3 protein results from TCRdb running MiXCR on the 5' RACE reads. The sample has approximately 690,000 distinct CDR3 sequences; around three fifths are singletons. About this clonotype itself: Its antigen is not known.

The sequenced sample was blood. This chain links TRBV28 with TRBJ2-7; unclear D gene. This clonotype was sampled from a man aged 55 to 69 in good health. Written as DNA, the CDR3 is TGTGCCAGCAGTTATCGGCGCGGAGCTAGTAGGGAGCAGTACTTC. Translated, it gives CASSYRRGASREQYF. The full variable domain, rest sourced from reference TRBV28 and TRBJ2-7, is DVKVTQSSRYLVKRTGEKVFLECVQDMDHENMFWYRQDPGLGLRLIYFSYDVKMKEKGDIPEGYSVSREKKERFSLILESASTNQTSMYLCASSYRRGASREQYFGPGTRLTVT.